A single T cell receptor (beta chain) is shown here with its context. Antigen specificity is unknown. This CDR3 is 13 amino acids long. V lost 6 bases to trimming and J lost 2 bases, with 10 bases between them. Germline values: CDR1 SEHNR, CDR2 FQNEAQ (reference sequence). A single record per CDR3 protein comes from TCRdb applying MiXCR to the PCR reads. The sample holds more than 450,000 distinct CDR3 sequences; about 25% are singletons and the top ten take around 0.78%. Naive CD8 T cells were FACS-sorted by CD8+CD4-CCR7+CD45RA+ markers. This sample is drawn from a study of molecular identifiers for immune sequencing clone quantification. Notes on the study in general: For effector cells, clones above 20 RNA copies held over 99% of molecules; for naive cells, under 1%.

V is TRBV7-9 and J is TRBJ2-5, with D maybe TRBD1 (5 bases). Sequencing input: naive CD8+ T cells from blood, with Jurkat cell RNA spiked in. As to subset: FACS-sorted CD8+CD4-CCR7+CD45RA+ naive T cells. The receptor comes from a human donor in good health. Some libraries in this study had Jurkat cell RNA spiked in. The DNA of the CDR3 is TGTGCCAGCAGGTCAGACAGACAAGAGACCCAGTACTTC. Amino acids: CASRSDRQETQYF.